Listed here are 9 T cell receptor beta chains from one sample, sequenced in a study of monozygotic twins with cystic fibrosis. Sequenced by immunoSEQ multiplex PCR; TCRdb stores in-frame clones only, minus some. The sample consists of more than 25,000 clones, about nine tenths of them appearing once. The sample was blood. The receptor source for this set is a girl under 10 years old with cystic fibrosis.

The CDR3 sequence is CASSLQGTDGEQFF. As DNA, the CDR3 is TGTGCCAGCAGTTTGCAGGGGACGGATGGTGAGCAGTTCTTC. The chain has TRBV28 and TRBJ2-1, with TRBD1 as a possible D gene (6 bases). V lost 3 bases to trimming and J lost 9 bases, with 15 bases between them. CDR3 size: 14 residues. Germline V gives CDR1 MDHEN, CDR2 SYDVKM.

In DNA form, the CDR3 reads TGTGCCTGGAGTGTACAGGGGGGGAAGCCCTACAATGAGCAGTTCTTC. It translates to CAWSVQGGKPYNEQFF. The chain has TRBV30 and TRBJ2-1; TRBD1 might be the D (8 bases). The germline CDR1 and CDR2 sequences are GTSNPN and SVGIG (reference sequence). The CDR3 loop spans 16 amino acids. The ends were cut back, 0 bases at V and 2 bases at J, with 14 bases in the middle.

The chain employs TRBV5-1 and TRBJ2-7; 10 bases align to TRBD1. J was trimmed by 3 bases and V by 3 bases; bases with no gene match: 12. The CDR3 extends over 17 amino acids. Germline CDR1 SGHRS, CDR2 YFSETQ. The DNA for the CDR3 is TGCGCCAGCAGCTCGGGACGACAGGGGGCGGTCGTCTACGAGCAGTACTTC. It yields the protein CASSSGRQGAVVYEQYF.

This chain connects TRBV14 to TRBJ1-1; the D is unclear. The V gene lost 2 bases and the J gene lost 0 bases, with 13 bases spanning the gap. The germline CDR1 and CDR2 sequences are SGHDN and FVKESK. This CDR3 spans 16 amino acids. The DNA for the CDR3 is TGTGCCAGCAGCCAAACGAGCGGTTCGGTGAACACTGAAGCTTTCTTT. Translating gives CASSQTSGSVNTEAFF.

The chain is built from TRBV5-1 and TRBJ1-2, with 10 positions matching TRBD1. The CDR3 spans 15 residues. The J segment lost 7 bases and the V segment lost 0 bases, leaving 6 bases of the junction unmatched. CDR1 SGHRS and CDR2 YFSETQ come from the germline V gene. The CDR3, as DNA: TGCGCCAGCAGCTTGGCCGGGACAGGGGCGGGTGGCTACACCTTC. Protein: CASSLAGTGAGGYTF. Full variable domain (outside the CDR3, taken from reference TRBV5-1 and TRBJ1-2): KAGVTQTPRYLIKTRGQQVTLSCSPISGHRSVSWYQQTPGQGLQFLFEYFSETQRNKGNFPGRFSGRQFSNSRSEMNVSTLELGDSALYLCASSLAGTGAGGYTFGSGTRLTVV.

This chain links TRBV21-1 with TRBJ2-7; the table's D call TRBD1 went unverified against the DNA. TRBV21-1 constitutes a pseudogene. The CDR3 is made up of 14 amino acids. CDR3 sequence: CARSVHRESYEQYF. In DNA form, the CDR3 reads TGTGCCAGGAGCGTGCACAGGGAGTCCTACGAGCAGTACTTC.

CDR3: CASSFCSSSRTETQYF. The CDR3 DNA reads as TGTGCCAGCAGCTTTTGTTCGTCTAGCCGGACGGAGACCCAGTACTTC. J is TRBJ2-5 and V is TRBV7-4, with D possibly being TRBD2 (5 bases). Germline lookup yields CDR1 SGHVT and CDR2 SQSDAQ. The CDR3 is made up of 16 amino acids. V lost 3 bases and J lost 5, with 19 bases in between.

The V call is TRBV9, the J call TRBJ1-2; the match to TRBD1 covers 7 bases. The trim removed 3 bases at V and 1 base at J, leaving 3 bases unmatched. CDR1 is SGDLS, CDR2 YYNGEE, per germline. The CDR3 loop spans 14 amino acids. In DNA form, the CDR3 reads TGTGCCAGCAGCGGGGGACAGTTTAACTATGGCTACACCTTC. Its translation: CASSGGQFNYGYTF. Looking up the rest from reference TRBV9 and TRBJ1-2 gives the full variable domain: DSGVTQTPKHLITATGQRVTLRCSPRSGDLSVYWYQQSLDQGLQFLIQYYNGEERAKGNILERFSAQQFPDLHSELNLSSLELGDSALYFCASSGGQFNYGYTFGSGTRLTVV.

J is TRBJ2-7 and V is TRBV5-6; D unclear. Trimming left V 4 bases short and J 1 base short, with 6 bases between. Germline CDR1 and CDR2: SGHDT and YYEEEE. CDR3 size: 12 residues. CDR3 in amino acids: CASSLQSYEQYF. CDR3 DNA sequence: TGTGCCAGCAGCCTTCAGTCCTACGAGCAGTACTTC. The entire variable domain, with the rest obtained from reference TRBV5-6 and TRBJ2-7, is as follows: DAGVTQSPTHLIKTRGQQVTLRCSPKSGHDTVSWYQQALGQGPQFIFQYYEEEERQRGNFPDRFSGHQFPNYSSELNVNALLLGDSALYLCASSLQSYEQYFGPGTRLTVT.